This T cell receptor (beta chain) appears in the sequencing data of a study of beta chain features in type 1 diabetes. Regarding this clone: The antigen is not known.

Findings of the study overall: Lower insertion and higher deletion counts appeared at VDJ junctions in type 1 diabetes patients.

The authors reverse transcribed all of the isolated RNA, so sequencing captured expressed TCRB transcripts. TCRdb keeps only in-frame clones here, not all; method: immunoSEQ multiplex PCR. The data show about 140,000 clones, less than 10% seen once. The length of the CDR3 is 14 residues. With 4 bases clipped from V and 5 bases from J, the junction kept 7 bases outside the gene matches. Germline V gene sequence: CDR1 SGHRS, CDR2 YFSETQ. Sequenced input: central memory CD4+ T cells from blood. This rearrangement joins TRBV5-1 to TRBJ2-5, with TRBD2 matching over 8 bases. This sequence originates from a middle-aged woman in good health. In DNA form, the CDR3 reads TGCGCCAGCAGCCCGGGGACTAGTCGTGAGACCCAGTACTTC. It encodes CASSPGTSRETQYF.